This passage covers 7 T cell receptor beta chains from one sample sequenced in a study of T cell repertoires in cytomegalovirus infection. TCRdb analysed the reads with MiXCR anew, one entry per CDR3 protein. Of 110,000 or so distinct CDR3 sequences listed, under 35% are singletons. Their recognized antigens are unknown. Sample: CD8+ T cells from cultured PBMCs, taken from culture after CMV antigen stimulation. The receptors shown here come from a human donor in good health (CMV status not recorded). Some clones in this sample may be carry-over from other donors' samples.

This clonotype was counted ten times or more. The V gene is TRBV7-8, the J gene TRBJ2-3; perhaps TRBD2 as D (6 bases). The CDR3 is 18 residues long. V lost 5 bases to trimming and J lost 0 bases, with 21 bases between them. Germline CDR1 reads SGHVS; CDR2 reads FQNEAQ. CDR3 DNA sequence: TGTGCCAGCAGCATCCCCGCGGGGCGGGGCTCTAGCACAGATACGCAGTATTTT. It encodes CASSIPAGRGSSTDTQYF.

The chain joins TRBV4-1 to TRBJ1-2; D may be TRBD1 (5 bases). Germline V gene sequence: CDR1 MGHRA, CDR2 YSYEKL. The CDR3 loop spans 13 amino acids. V was clipped by 1 base and J by 4 bases, with 7 bases between them. For the CDR3, the DNA is TGCGCCAGCAGCCAAGGGGGCGGCTATGGCTACACCTTC. Residues: CASSQGGGYGYTF.

This clonotype was counted a few times. The V and J genes are TRBV28 and TRBJ1-2; D is undetermined. V was trimmed by 6 bases and J by 2 bases, leaving 10 bases between them. The CDR3 length is 13 residues. Per the germline V gene, CDR1 is MDHEN and CDR2 is SYDVKM. CDR3 DNA: TGTGCCAGCAGGCACAACCGAAACTATGGCTACACCTTC. This sequence encodes CASRHNRNYGYTF.

This clonotype was observed a handful of times. The CDR3: CSARDPEGENAKGYYGYTF. DNA for the CDR3: TGCAGTGCTAGAGATCCAGAGGGGGAGAACGCGAAGGGATACTATGGCTACACCTTC. This chain uses TRBV20-1 with TRBJ1-2, with D perhaps matching TRBD1 (6 bases). The germline CDR1 and CDR2 sequences are DFQATT and SNEGSKA (reference sequence). The CDR3 loop spans 19 amino acids. V shed 0 bases and J shed 3 bases, with 26 bases lying between them.

J is TRBJ2-2 and V is TRBV19; weak D call: TRBD1 (6 bases). The CDR3 has 14 amino acids. Between the trimmed V and J ends, which lost 4 bases and 3 bases, there was a span of 9 bases. Per germline, CDR1 LNHDA and CDR2 SQIVND (reference sequence). CDR3 in amino acids: CASSSTGYTGELFF. DNA of the CDR3: TGTGCCAGTAGTAGTACAGGGTACACCGGGGAGCTGTTTTTT.

The gene calls are TRBV19 and TRBJ2-1; D remains unclear. CDR3 length: 15 residues. V shed 3 bases and J shed 0 bases, with 9 bases lying between them. The germline CDR1 and CDR2 sequences are LNHDA and SQIVND (reference sequence). The CDR3 nucleotides read TGTGCCAGTAGTATCACACTTCCCTCCTACAATGAGCAGTTCTTC. It is translated as CASSITLPSYNEQFF.

This chain uses TRBV6-2 or TRBV6-3 with TRBJ1-5; 9 bases match TRBD1. The CDR3 consists of 14 residues. Trimming at V came to 4 bases and at J to 5 bases, leaving 3 bases not matched to a gene. Per the germline V gene, CDR1 is MNHEY and CDR2 is SVGEGT. The CDR3 spells CASSWDRVHQPQHF. Written as DNA, the CDR3 is TGTGCCAGCAGTTGGGACAGGGTTCATCAGCCCCAGCATTTT.